The clone carrying this TCR beta chain came up a few times. Given a much more abundant clone one base away, this may be a read error. The sample belongs to a study of blood T cells in healthy people across ages. Trimming pared 1 base from V and 6 bases from J, leaving 16 bases between. The CDR3 sequence is 15 residues long. Germline-derived CDR1 and CDR2 are SGHTA and FQGNSA. A sample-barcoded 5' primer and a J-beta primer mix were used in a second PCR of roughly 6 to 12 cycles. Each CDR3 protein is one row after TCRdb ran MiXCR on the 5' RACE reads. The sample lists 650,000 to 950,000 distinct CDR3 sequences, approximately 48% occurring once.

This clonotype was sampled from a man between 60 and 75 years old in good health. The chain employs TRBV7-2 and TRBJ2-7; weak D call: TRBD2 (5 bases). Material for sequencing was blood. The CDR3, as DNA: TGTGCCAGCAGCTTAGGGTGTGGGGTTCGGGGCGAGCAGTACTTC. It specifies CASSLGCGVRGEQYF. Full variable domain (missing parts from reference TRBV7-2 and TRBJ2-7): GAGVSQSPSNKVTEKGKDVELRCDPISGHTALYWYRQSLGQGLEFLIYFQGNSAPDKSGLPSDRFSAERTGGSVSTLTIQRTQQEDSAVYLCASSLGCGVRGEQYFGPGTRLTVT.